One and the same sample provided the 27 T cell receptor beta chains below, sequenced in a study of blood T cell repertoires in COVID-19. Assay: immunoSEQ multiplex PCR; the TCRdb copy retains only in-frame clones and omits some. This sample has 150,000 to 200,000 clones, with roughly 81% found just once. Input material: peripheral blood. The source is a woman aged 40-49 years with COVID-19, enrolled during active disease.

The V gene is TRBV7-2, the J gene TRBJ1-1; D is undetermined. The CDR3 totals 13 residues. Trimming removed 3 bases at V and 8 bases at J, with 13 bases between. CDR1 and CDR2 (germline): SGHTA, FQGNSA. The CDR3 is CASSFMFGVEAFF. The CDR3 DNA follows: TGTGCCAGCAGCTTCATGTTCGGGGTGGAAGCTTTCTTT.

The genes are TRBV7-2 and TRBJ2-5; TRBD1 agrees at 7 bases. J gave up 4 bases and V 4 bases, and 6 bases lay outside the gene matches. CDR1 and CDR2 (germline): SGHTA, FQGNSA. This CDR3 has 14 residues. CDR3 region: CASSSGQSGETQYF. Here the CDR3 DNA reads TGTGCCAGCAGCTCGGGACAGTCGGGAGAGACCCAGTACTTC.

The chain combines TRBV14 with TRBJ1-2; no firm D call. Trimming took 0 bases from V and 5 from J, leaving 13 bases between them. CDR3 length: 15 amino acids. Per the germline V gene, CDR1 is SGHDN and CDR2 is FVKESK. The CDR3 protein is CASSQDVSGGYGYTF. The DNA for the CDR3 is TGTGCCAGCAGCCAAGATGTTTCAGGAGGATATGGCTACACCTTC.

This clone appeared many times. At one end the junction does not follow the germline gene, possibly because of a read error. The genes are TRBV23-1 and TRBJ1-4; TRBD1 might be the D (6 bases). TRBV23-1 is noted as an ORF with a role that remains uncertain. CDR3 length: 19 amino acids. This CDR3 reads CASSQSGEGVPLLDEKLFF. CDR3 nucleotides: TGCGCCAGCAGCCAATCGGGGGAGGGGGTCCCCTTACTAGATGAAAAACTGTTTTTT.

The V gene is TRBV5-6, the J gene TRBJ2-1; 8 bases fit TRBD2. Trimming cost V 4 bases and J 6 bases; bases outside gene matches: 15. The germline CDR1 and CDR2 sequences are SGHDT and YYEEEE. The CDR3 covers 17 residues. DNA for the CDR3: TGTGCCAGCAGCCACGCCCGCCCAGCGGGGGAGACCAATGAGCAGTTCTTC. This encodes CASSHARPAGETNEQFF.

The gene calls are TRBV9 and TRBJ2-2, with 8 bases that match TRBD1. J was trimmed by 7 bases and V by 5 bases; bases with no gene match: 4. The CDR3 is made up of 13 amino acids. CDR1 and CDR2 (germline): SGDLS, YYNGEE. The CDR3 DNA reads as TGTGCCAGCAGGGCAGGGGGCATCGGGGAGCTGTTTTTT. Amino acid sequence: CASRAGGIGELFF.

V and J are TRBV2 and TRBJ2-5, with 7 bases fitting TRBD2. The CDR3 covers 14 residues. V was clipped by 1 base and J by 1 base; unmatched bases: 0. Per the germline V gene, CDR1 is SNHLY and CDR2 is FYNNEI. The CDR3 sequence is CASSEGGGQETQYF. As DNA, the CDR3 is TGTGCCAGCAGTGAAGGCGGGGGCCAAGAGACCCAGTACTTC.

This CDR3 is CASSLSQGALATNEKLFF. DNA of the CDR3: TGTGCCAGCAGCTTAAGTCAGGGGGCCCTTGCAACTAATGAAAAACTGTTTTTT. The chain is built from TRBV7-9 and TRBJ1-4; TRBD1 agrees at 8 bases. The J segment lost 0 bases and the V segment lost 2 bases, leaving 8 bases of the junction unmatched. Germline CDR1 is SEHNR and CDR2 is FQNEAQ (reference sequence). The CDR3 totals 18 residues. Using reference TRBV7-9 and TRBJ1-4 for the parts outside the CDR3, the full variable domain is DTGVSQNPRHKITKRGQNVTFRCDPISEHNRLYWYRQTLGQGPEFLTYFQNEAQLEKSRLLSDRFSAERPKGSFSTLEIQRTEQGDSAMYLCASSLSQGALATNEKLFFGSGTQLSVL.

The chain is built from TRBV18 and TRBJ2-1; D ambiguous. Germline lookup yields CDR1 KGHSH and CDR2 LQKENI. There are 12 residues in the CDR3. Trimming left V 6 bases short and J 8 bases short, with 11 bases between. The CDR3 protein is CASSGPSDEQFF. The CDR3 nucleotides read TGTGCCAGCTCCGGTCCATCGGATGAGCAGTTCTTC.

The chain is built from TRBV28 and TRBJ2-5; 7 positions match TRBD2. The germline CDR1 and CDR2 sequences are MDHEN and SYDVKM. The CDR3 has 13 residues. Trimming cost V 3 bases and J 4 bases; bases outside gene matches: 2. CDR3 in DNA: TGTGCCAGCAGTTTTCCGGGAGGAGAGACCCAGTACTTC. Residues: CASSFPGGETQYF.

This clone was seen only a few times. The rearrangement joins TRBV19 to TRBJ1-2; possible D gene TRBD1, 5 bases. Trimming took 5 bases from V and 7 from J, leaving 8 bases between them. This CDR3 contains 11 residues. The germline CDR1 and CDR2 sequences are LNHDA and SQIVND (reference sequence). The CDR3 DNA reads as TGTGCCAGTAGTTATGGGGCTGGCTACACCTTC. It is translated as CASSYGAGYTF.

CDR3 coding DNA: TGTGCCAGCAGCGTCGGGACAGGCGGTCTAGGTGAAAAACTGTTTTTT. Amino acid sequence: CASSVGTGGLGEKLFF. The chain couples TRBV9 to TRBJ1-4, with TRBD1 identical over 8 bases. This CDR3 contains 16 residues. Germline values: CDR1 SGDLS, CDR2 YYNGEE. The V segment lost 2 bases and the J segment 7 bases; nucleotides outside the gene matches: 10.

The chain couples TRBV5-1 to TRBJ2-1; D is ambiguous. The germline gives CDR1 SGHRS, CDR2 YFSETQ. V gave up 0 bases and J gave up 3 bases, with 7 bases separating them. The CDR3 spans 14 residues. DNA of the CDR3: TGCGCCAGCAGCTTGGATCCCATCTACAATGAGCAGTTCTTC. It codes for CASSLDPIYNEQFF. Supplemented by reference TRBV5-1 and TRBJ2-1, the full variable domain reads KAGVTQTPRYLIKTRGQQVTLSCSPISGHRSVSWYQQTPGQGLQFLFEYFSETQRNKGNFPGRFSGRQFSNSRSEMNVSTLELGDSALYLCASSLDPIYNEQFFGPGTRLTVL.

For the CDR3, the DNA is TGTGCCAGCAGTGAATATGGGACTAGCAGCACAGATACGCAGTATTTT. Translated: CASSEYGTSSTDTQYF. V is TRBV2 and J is TRBJ2-3, with 9 bases matching TRBD2. J gave up 0 bases and V 2 bases, and 3 bases lay outside the gene matches. Per the germline V gene, CDR1 is SNHLY and CDR2 is FYNNEI. The CDR3 length is 16 residues.

The chain links TRBV2 to TRBJ2-1; 8 positions agree with TRBD2. Trimming at V came to 7 bases and at J to 3 bases, leaving 11 bases not matched to a gene. The CDR3 has 16 amino acids. CDR1 SNHLY and CDR2 FYNNEI come from the germline V gene. As DNA, the CDR3 is TGTGCCAGCATCGAAAGGGCGGGAGGAATCTACAATGAGCAGTTCTTC. The encoded protein is CASIERAGGIYNEQFF.

The chain uses TRBV28 and TRBJ2-3; weak D call: TRBD2 (7 bases). CDR3 size: 16 residues. With 7 bases removed from V and 5 bases from J, the gap between germline ends came to 22 bases. Germline lookup yields CDR1 MDHEN and CDR2 SYDVKM. For the CDR3, the DNA is TGTGCCAGCAAATACTGGGGGGGCGCAATTGGAGATACGCAGTATTTT. It translates to CASKYWGGAIGDTQYF.

The rearrangement uses TRBV7-9 and TRBJ2-1, with a tentative D call TRBD1 (7 bases). This CDR3 is 17 amino acids long. The germline V gene encodes CDR1 SEHNR and CDR2 FQNEAQ (reference sequence). Trimming took off 5 bases at V and 4 bases at J, with 21 bases between the two ends. DNA for the CDR3: TGTGCCAGCAGCGGGAGGAGGGGGCTAGCCCTATACAATGAGCAGTTCTTC. Translation: CASSGRRGLALYNEQFF.

The chain is built from TRBV29-1 and TRBJ2-1; 7 bases are shared with TRBD2. This CDR3 spans 13 amino acids. From germline, CDR1 is SQVTM and CDR2 ANQGSEA. The trim removed 4 bases at V and 4 bases at J, leaving 4 bases unmatched. DNA of the CDR3: TGCAGCGTTGCGGGGGGAGGATACAATGAGCAGTTCTTC. This translates into CSVAGGGYNEQFF.

The chain recombines TRBV11-1 with TRBJ2-1, with 10 bases matching TRBD1. The CDR3 consists of 16 residues. V lost 4 bases, J lost 4 bases, and 7 bases stayed unmatched. The germline V gene has CDR1 SGHAT and CDR2 FQDESV (reference sequence). The CDR3 loop is CASSSPGTGVYNEQFF. CDR3 coding DNA: TGTGCCAGCAGCTCCCCCGGGACAGGGGTTTACAATGAGCAGTTCTTC.

This clone was detected a few times. J is TRBJ2-5 and V is TRBV2; TRBD1 aligns across 7 bases. The germline V gene has CDR1 SNHLY and CDR2 FYNNEI. V lost 3 bases to trimming and J lost 0 bases; unmatched junction nucleotides: 7. The CDR3 is 16 amino acids. CDR3 loop: CASSDGGQKYQETQYF. Here the CDR3 DNA reads TGTGCCAGCAGTGATGGGGGACAGAAGTACCAAGAGACCCAGTACTTC.

The chain employs TRBV9 and TRBJ2-2; maybe TRBD1 (5 bases). The CDR3 loop spans 13 amino acids. Per the germline V gene, CDR1 is SGDLS and CDR2 is YYNGEE. The V end was cut by 3 bases, the J end by 6 bases, with 9 bases between. As DNA, the CDR3 is TGTGCCAGCAGCGCCAGACAGTCCGGGGAGCTGTTTTTT. This translates into CASSARQSGELFF.

The V call is TRBV4-1, the J call TRBJ2-5; the D is unclear. V gave up 1 base and J gave up 7 bases, with 4 bases separating them. The CDR3 loop spans 11 amino acids. Germline values: CDR1 MGHRA, CDR2 YSYEKL. The CDR3 sequence is CASSQAGTQYF. CDR3 in DNA: TGCGCCAGCAGCCAAGCGGGGACCCAGTACTTC.

The chain employs TRBV12-3 or TRBV12-4 and TRBJ1-3; D call uncertain. The V gene lost 5 bases and the J gene lost 8 bases, with 7 bases spanning the gap. The CDR3 is 11 amino acids. The CDR3 reads CASSPQDTIYF. Here the CDR3 DNA reads TGTGCCAGCAGTCCCCAGGACACCATATATTTT.

V gene TRBV9 combines with J gene TRBJ2-1; D may be TRBD2 (5 bases). The length of the CDR3 is 14 residues. Trimming removed 0 bases at V and 8 bases at J, with 12 bases between. Germline CDR1 reads SGDLS; CDR2 reads YYNGEE. The CDR3 region is CASSVGRGLHEQFF. The CDR3 nucleotides are TGTGCCAGCAGCGTAGGTCGGGGTTTGCATGAGCAGTTCTTC.

The J gene is TRBJ2-7, the V gene TRBV5-4; TRBD1 aligns across 9 bases. CDR3 length: 14 residues. Trimming removed 4 bases from V and 5 bases from J; junction bases left unmatched: 7. Germline V gene sequence: CDR1 SGHNT, CDR2 YYREEE (reference sequence). The CDR3 nucleotides read TGTGCCAGCAGCCTGGGACAGGGTGATGACGAGCAGTACTTC. It encodes CASSLGQGDDEQYF.

The V gene is TRBV21-1, the J gene TRBJ1-2; TRBD1, as called in the table, went unchecked against the DNA. TRBV21-1 constitutes a pseudogene. The CDR3 spans 16 residues. The DNA for the CDR3 is TGTGCCAGCAGCATAGACAGGTTTGTTTTCGTCTATGGCTACACCTTC. Its translation: CASSIDRFVFVYGYTF.

V is TRBV18 and J is TRBJ2-1; 9 bases match TRBD1. V shed 7 bases, J shed 6 bases, and the junction held 10 bases outside the gene matches. This CDR3 has 15 amino acids. Germline CDR1 is KGHSH and CDR2 is LQKENI. CDR3 residues: CASLLGTGSGNEQFF. The CDR3 DNA is TGTGCCAGCTTACTCGGGACAGGGAGCGGCAATGAGCAGTTCTTC.